This TCR beta chain was retrieved from a study of blood T cell repertoires in COVID-19. As for the study in general: PBMCs, B-cell-depleted T cells, or T cells provided the cDNA or gDNA that made up the material.

Assay used: immunoSEQ multiplex PCR; TCRdb lists only in-frame clones, some missing. Of hundreds of thousands of clones listed, 70% to 90% are singletons. The germline V gene encodes CDR1 MDHEN and CDR2 SYDVKM. V lost 5 bases, J lost 4 bases, and 11 bases lay in between. This CDR3 has 14 amino acids. This receptor was obtained from a woman aged 55 to 70 with COVID-19, enrolled during active disease. The sequenced sample was peripheral blood. V is TRBV28 and J is TRBJ1-4, with a possible D match to TRBD1 (5 bases). The CDR3 here is CASSRQLGNEKLFF. The CDR3 bases are TGTGCCAGCAGTCGACAGCTAGGTAATGAAAAACTGTTTTTT.